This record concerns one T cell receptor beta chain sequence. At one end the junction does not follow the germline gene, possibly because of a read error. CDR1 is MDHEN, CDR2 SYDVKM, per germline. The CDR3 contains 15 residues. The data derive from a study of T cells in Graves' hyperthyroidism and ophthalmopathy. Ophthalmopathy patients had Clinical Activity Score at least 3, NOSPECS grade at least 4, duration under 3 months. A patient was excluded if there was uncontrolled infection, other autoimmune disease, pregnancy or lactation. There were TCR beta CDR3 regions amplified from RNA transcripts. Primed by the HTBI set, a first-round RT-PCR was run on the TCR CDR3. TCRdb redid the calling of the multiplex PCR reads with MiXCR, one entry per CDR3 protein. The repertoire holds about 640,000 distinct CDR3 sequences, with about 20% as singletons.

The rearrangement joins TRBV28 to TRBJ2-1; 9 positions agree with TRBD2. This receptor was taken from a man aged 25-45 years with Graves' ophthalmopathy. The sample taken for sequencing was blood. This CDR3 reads CASSLAAGGVYEQLF. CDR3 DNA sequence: TGTGCCAGCAGTTTGGCAGCGGGAGGAGTGTATGAGCAGCTCTTC.